This TCR beta chain was found in a study of T cell responses to AZD1222 COVID-19 vaccine. Study information: It was second doses at about 4 or about 12 weeks that were pooled. Findings and limits, study-wide: Most donors were white British, females outnumbered males, and clonal diversity was possibly underestimated. There were repertoire samples only from the period after the peak T cell response. The breadth and depth of Spike-specific TCRs increased once two AZD1222 doses had been given.

The sample holds one count of this clone. Its antigen is unidentified. The CDR3 sequence is 14 residues long. From germline, CDR1 is SGDLS and CDR2 YYNGEE. V lost 3 bases, J lost 10 bases, and 19 bases lay in between. Some clones are missing from TCRdb's copy, which holds only in-frame ones; the method was immunoSEQ multiplex PCR. This sample has under 100,000 clones, with around 90% found just once. The sequencing here drew on peripheral blood, taken on day 0 of AZD1222 vaccination. The receptor's source is an adult in good health. The rearrangement joins TRBV9 to TRBJ1-1; maybe TRBD1 (6 bases). The CDR3, as DNA: TGTGCCAGCAGCGCCTCGACAGGATCTTTAGCAGCTTTCTTT. The encoded protein is CASSASTGSLAAFF.